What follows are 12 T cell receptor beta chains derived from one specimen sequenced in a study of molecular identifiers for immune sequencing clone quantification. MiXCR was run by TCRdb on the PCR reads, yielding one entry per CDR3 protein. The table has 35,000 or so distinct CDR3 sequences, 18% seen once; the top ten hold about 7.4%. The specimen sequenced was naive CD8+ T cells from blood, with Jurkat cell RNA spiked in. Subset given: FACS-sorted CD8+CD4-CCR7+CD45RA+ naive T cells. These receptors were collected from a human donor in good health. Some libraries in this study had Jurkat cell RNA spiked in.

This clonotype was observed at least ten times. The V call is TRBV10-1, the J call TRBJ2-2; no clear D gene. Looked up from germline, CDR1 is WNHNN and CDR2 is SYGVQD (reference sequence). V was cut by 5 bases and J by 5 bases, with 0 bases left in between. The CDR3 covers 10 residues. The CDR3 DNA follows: TGCGCCAGCAGTACCGGGGAGCTGTTTTTT. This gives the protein CASSTGELFF.

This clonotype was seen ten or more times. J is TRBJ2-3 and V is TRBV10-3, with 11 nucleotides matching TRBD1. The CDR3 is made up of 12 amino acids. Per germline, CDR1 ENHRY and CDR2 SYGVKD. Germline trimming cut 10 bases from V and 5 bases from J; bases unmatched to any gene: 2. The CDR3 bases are TGTGCCACGGGACAGGGGGGAGATACGCAGTATTTT. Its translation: CATGQGGDTQYF.

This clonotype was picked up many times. The chain's CDR3 is CASSYSGGSADTQYF. In nucleotides, the CDR3 is TGTGCCAGCAGTTACTCCGGCGGGAGCGCAGATACGCAGTATTTT. The genes are TRBV6-5 and TRBJ2-3, with 7 positions matching TRBD2. Trimming removed 0 bases from V and 4 bases from J; junction bases left unmatched: 4. Germline V gene sequence: CDR1 MNHEY, CDR2 SVGAGI. The CDR3 has 15 residues.

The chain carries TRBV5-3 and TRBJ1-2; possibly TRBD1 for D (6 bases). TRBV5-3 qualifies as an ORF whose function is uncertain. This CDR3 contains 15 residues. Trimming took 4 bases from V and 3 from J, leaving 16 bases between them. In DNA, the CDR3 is TGTGCCAGAAGCGAAGAAGGGGGAGGTGACTATGGCTACACCTTC. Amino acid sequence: CARSEEGGGDYGYTF.

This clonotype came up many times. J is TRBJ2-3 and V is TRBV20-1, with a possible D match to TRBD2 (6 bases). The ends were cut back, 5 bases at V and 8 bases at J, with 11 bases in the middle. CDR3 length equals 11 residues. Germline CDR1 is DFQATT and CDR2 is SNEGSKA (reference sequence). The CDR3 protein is CSAGEVATQYF. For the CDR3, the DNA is TGCAGTGCTGGGGAGGTTGCTACGCAGTATTTT.

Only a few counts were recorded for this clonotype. The CDR3 sequence is CASQEGPANTGELFF. The CDR3 nucleotides read TGTGCCAGCCAAGAAGGGCCCGCGAACACCGGGGAGCTGTTTTTT. This chain joins TRBV12-3 or TRBV12-4 and TRBJ2-2; D call uncertain. V lost 8 bases and J lost 0, with 13 bases in between. The CDR3 extends over 15 amino acids.

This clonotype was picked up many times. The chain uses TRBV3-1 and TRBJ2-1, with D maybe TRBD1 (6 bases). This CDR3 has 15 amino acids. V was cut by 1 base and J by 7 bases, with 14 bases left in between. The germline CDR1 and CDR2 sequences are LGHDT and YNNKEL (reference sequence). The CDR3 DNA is TGTGCCAGCAGCCAAGGCAGGGGAAATTTGAATGAGCAGTTCTTC. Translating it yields CASSQGRGNLNEQFF.

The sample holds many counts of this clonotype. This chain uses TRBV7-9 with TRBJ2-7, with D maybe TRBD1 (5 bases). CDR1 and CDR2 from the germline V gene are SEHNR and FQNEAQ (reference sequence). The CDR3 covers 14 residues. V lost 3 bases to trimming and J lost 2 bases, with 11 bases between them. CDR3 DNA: TGTGCCAGCAGCTTCCGACAGACACCCTACGAGCAGTACTTC. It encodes CASSFRQTPYEQYF.

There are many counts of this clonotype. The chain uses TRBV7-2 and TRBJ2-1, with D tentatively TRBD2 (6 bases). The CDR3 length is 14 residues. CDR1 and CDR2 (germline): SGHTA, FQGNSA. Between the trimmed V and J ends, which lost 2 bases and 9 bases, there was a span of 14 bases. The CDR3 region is CASSLPHLGGEQFF. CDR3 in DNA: TGTGCCAGCAGCTTACCGCACTTGGGGGGTGAGCAGTTCTTC.

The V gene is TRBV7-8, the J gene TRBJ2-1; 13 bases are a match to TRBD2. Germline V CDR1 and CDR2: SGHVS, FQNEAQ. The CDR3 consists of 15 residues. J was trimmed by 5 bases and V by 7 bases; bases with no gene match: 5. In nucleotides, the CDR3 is TGTGCCAGCAACCGGGGACTAGCGGGAAACAATGAGCAGTTCTTC. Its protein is CASNRGLAGNNEQFF.

DNA for the CDR3: TGTGCCACCGCCATTCCCACGAGCGTCGATGAGCAGTTCTTC. Protein product: CATAIPTSVDEQFF. V usage is TRBV15 and J usage is TRBJ2-1, with D uncertain. Germline V lookup: CDR1 LNHNV, CDR2 YYDKDF (reference sequence). V was cut by 8 bases and J by 8 bases, with 19 bases left in between. This CDR3 comprises 14 residues.

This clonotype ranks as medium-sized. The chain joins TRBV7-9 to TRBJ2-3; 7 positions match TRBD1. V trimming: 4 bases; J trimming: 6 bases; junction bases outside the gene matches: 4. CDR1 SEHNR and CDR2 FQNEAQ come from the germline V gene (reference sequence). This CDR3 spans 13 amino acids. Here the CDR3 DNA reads TGTGCCAGCAGCTCAGGGGGATCGGATACGCAGTATTTT. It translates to CASSSGGSDTQYF.